The entry below gives a single T cell receptor beta chain sequence along with its context. Its antigen is not known. ViraFEST used viral peptide pools to expand antigen-specific CD4+ T cells before sequencing. After more than 8 days in culture, the CD4+ T cells were isolated. Absence of prior SARS-CoV-2 infection characterized the vaccine recipients, who showed negative nucleocapsid antibodies. Culturing of 1.5 million to 2.5 million PBMC per well took place with roughly 10 IU/ml IL-2 and 7.5 to 10 ug/ml peptides. IL-2 medium took the place of half the medium on both days 3 and 7. The length of the CDR3 is 18 residues. V was clipped by 6 bases and J by 2 bases; unmatched bases: 11. Germline V gives CDR1 MNHNY, CDR2 SVGAGI (reference sequence). The data originate from a study of vaccination effects on CD4 cells after COVID-19. Study-level points and caveats: Pronounced clonal contraction occurred in clones induced by infection and by vaccine late after vaccination.

The protocol was immunoSEQ multiplex PCR, while the TCRdb copy is restricted to in-frame clones and leaves out a portion. The profile covers 35,000 to 45,000 clones, with 60% to 80% appearing a single time and 14% to 15% taken by the ten largest. The sequence was collected from a human donor who received a COVID-19 vaccine. The material sequenced was CD4+ T cells from PBMCs cultured with HCoV-OC43 spike peptides, taken before COVID-19 vaccination. Indicated subset: HCoV-OC43 spike overlapping peptide pool stimulation. The genes are TRBV6-6 and TRBJ1-5; 12 nucleotides match TRBD1. The CDR3 loop is CASSRGTGGMGGNQPQHF. CDR3 nucleotide sequence: TGTGCCAGCAGCCGAGGGACAGGGGGCATGGGTGGCAATCAGCCCCAGCATTTT.